The 10 T cell receptor beta chains below were found in one sample sequenced in a study of graft-versus-host responses after intestinal transplantation (dated by TCRdb to about 2021). Library creation used the immunoSEQ multiplex PCR assay. TCRdb retrieved this table from immuneACCESS and kept in-frame rearrangements only. Not all clones are present; in checked studies, unresolved V genes account for under half, and no reason is known for the remainder. The sample includes under 100,000 clones, with approximately 92% observed a single time. The biggest ten clones account for 15% to 20% of the sample. Here the sequenced sample was PBMCs, taken approximately 420 days after intestinal transplant. The origin of the receptors is a human patient who received an intestinal transplant, so some T cells may come from the graft donor.

This clone turned up a few times. The CDR3 loop is CASSPGQGKSNQPQHF. The DNA of the CDR3 is TGTGCCAGCAGCCCGGGACAGGGTAAGAGCAATCAGCCCCAGCATTTT. The chain couples TRBV7-8 to TRBJ1-5, with 9 bases that match TRBD1. The V gene end was trimmed by 5 bases and the J gene end by 1 base; junction bases not matched to a gene: 6. Germline V lookup: CDR1 SGHVS, CDR2 FQNEAQ. The CDR3 is 16 amino acids. Based on the CDR3 plus reference TRBV7-8 and TRBJ1-5, the full variable domain is GAGVSQSPRYKVAKRGQDVALRCDPISGHVSLFWYQQALGQGPEFLTYFQNEAQLDKSGLPSDRFFAERPEGSVSTLKIQRTQQEDSAVYLCASSPGQGKSNQPQHFGDGTRLSIL.

Comments on this clone: The same CDR3 arises from other DNA sequences in this sample as well. This chain uses TRBV6-5 with TRBJ1-5; D remains unclear. Per germline, CDR1 MNHEY and CDR2 SVGAGI. CDR3 size: 13 residues. V lost 0 bases to trimming and J lost 6 bases, with 6 bases between them. This chain's CDR3 is CASSYSYGQPQHF. Here the CDR3 DNA reads TGTGCCAGCAGTTACTCGTATGGTCAGCCCCAGCATTTT.

This rearrangement joins TRBV20-1 to TRBJ1-2; no definite D call. V was pared by 6 bases and J by 3 bases, with 2 bases between. Germline CDR1 is DFQATT and CDR2 is SNEGSKA (reference sequence). CDR3 length: 9 amino acids. The CDR3 DNA follows: TGCAGTGCCCACTATGGCTACACCTTC. Translation gives CSAHYGYTF.

V is TRBV7-4 and J is TRBJ1-1; TRBD1 aligns across 7 bases. J was trimmed by 0 bases and V by 5 bases; bases with no gene match: 18. Germline V gives CDR1 SGHVT, CDR2 SQSDAQ. CDR3 length equals 19 residues. DNA for the CDR3: TGTGCCAGCAGCCCTAACCCCGACCCAAAACAGGGGATGAACACTGAAGCTTTCTTT. Translation gives CASSPNPDPKQGMNTEAFF.

The chain joins TRBV5-6 to TRBJ2-7, with D hard to call. Germline assignment: CDR1 SGHDT and CDR2 YYEEEE. V was trimmed by 0 bases and J by 2 bases, leaving 9 bases between them. This CDR3 has 14 residues. The CDR3 loop is CASSLGSPPYEQYF. The CDR3 DNA sequence: TGTGCCAGCAGCTTGGGGTCACCCCCCTACGAGCAGTACTTC.

The chain carries TRBV7-9 and TRBJ1-3; D gene ambiguous. This CDR3 comprises 14 residues. Trimming pared 5 bases from V and 7 bases from J, leaving 15 bases between. CDR1 and CDR2 (germline): SEHNR, FQNEAQ (reference sequence). The CDR3 sequence: CASSIRTDSNTIYF. For the CDR3, the DNA is TGTGCCAGCAGCATTAGGACGGATTCGAACACCATATATTTT.

This CDR3 is CASSYSSYQPQHF. In nucleotides, the CDR3 is TGTGCCAGCAGTTACAGCAGTTATCAGCCCCAGCATTTT. This chain links TRBV6-5 with TRBJ1-5, with D uncertain. The CDR3 contains 13 residues. V was clipped by 2 bases and J by 5 bases, with 7 bases between them. In germline, CDR1 is MNHEY, CDR2 SVGAGI.

V usage is TRBV27 and J usage is TRBJ1-4; no clear D. This CDR3 region has 13 residues. V was pared by 6 bases and J by 5 bases, with 10 bases between. CDR1 and CDR2 (germline): MNHEY, SMNVEV (reference sequence). The CDR3 loop reads CASRRTGNEKLFF. The CDR3 DNA reads TGTGCCAGCAGGCGGACGGGGAATGAAAAACTGTTTTTT.

The chain recombines TRBV5-1 with TRBJ2-7, with D possibly TRBD1 on 6 matching bases. Trimming removed 4 bases from V and 0 bases from J, with 8 bases in between. Germline V gene data show CDR1 as SGHRS and CDR2 as YFSETQ. This CDR3 has 13 amino acids. CDR3 loop: CASSRQDSYEQYF. The CDR3, as DNA: TGCGCCAGCAGCCGACAGGACTCCTACGAGCAGTACTTC.

This chain links TRBV7-9 with TRBJ2-3; 12 bases map to TRBD2. Per germline, CDR1 SEHNR and CDR2 FQNEAQ (reference sequence). The CDR3 consists of 14 residues. Trimming removed 10 bases from V and 1 base from J; junction bases left unmatched: 3. This CDR3 reads CATRTSGGTDTQYF. The DNA of the CDR3 is TGTGCCACCCGGACTAGCGGGGGCACAGATACGCAGTATTTT. Complete variable domain (other parts from reference TRBV7-9 and TRBJ2-3): DTGVSQNPRHKITKRGQNVTFRCDPISEHNRLYWYRQTLGQGPEFLTYFQNEAQLEKSRLLSDRFSAERPKGSFSTLEIQRTEQGDSAMYLCATRTSGGTDTQYFGPGTRLTVL.